Below are 30 T cell receptor beta chains sequenced from a single sample in a study of T cell clonality in common variable immunodeficiency. Clones were read by immunoSEQ multiplex PCR, and TCRdb kept only the in-frame ones, dropping some. There are around 81,000 clones in the sample, none observed a single time. The sequencing input was peripheral blood mononuclear cells. Receptor source: a person aged 18 to 70 in good health.

This clone showed up many times. The observed sequence ends 3 residues before the CDR3 terminus, with the missing tail filled in from the germline J gene. This chain links TRBV18 with TRBJ2-7; 9 nucleotides agree with TRBD2. Germline CDR1 reads KGHSH; CDR2 reads LQKENI. The CDR3 runs to 15 residues. The V segment lost 2 bases and the J segment 0 bases; nucleotides outside the gene matches: 2. The DNA read from the CDR3 is TGTGCCAGCTCACCAAATAGCGGGAGCTCCTACGAG. This gives the protein CASSPNSGSSYE. The full CDR3 sequence reads CASSPNSGSSYEQYF.

This clone came up many times. A junction boundary mismatches the germline segment, possibly from a read error. The read finishes 3 residues shy of the CDR3 end, and the germline J gene is used to complete it. The rearrangement joins TRBV4-2 to TRBJ2-3; 9 bases align to TRBD2. The length of the CDR3 is 18 residues. Germline loops: CDR1 LGHNA, CDR2 YNFKEQ. The CDR3 DNA, read in part, is TGCGCCAGCAGCCAAGATCTGGGACTAGCTATCGGGGCAGATACG. Its translation is CASSQDLGLAIGADT. The whole CDR3 protein reads CASSQDLGLAIGADTQYF.

This clone was seen many times. The read ends 3 residues early relative to the CDR3; the germline J gene fills the gap. J is TRBJ1-4 and V is TRBV5-1; D uncertain. Per the germline V gene, CDR1 is SGHRS and CDR2 is YFSETQ. The V end was cut by 0 bases, the J end by 6 bases, with 6 bases between. This CDR3 spans 13 amino acids. The sequenced part of the CDR3 DNA is TGCGCCAGCAGCTTGGCAACAGATGAAAAA. Translated, it gives CASSLATDEK. The full CDR3 reads CASSLATDEKLFF.

This clone was counted at least ten times. The read ends 3 residues shy of where the CDR3 ends; the end is completed using the germline J gene. The gene calls are TRBV19 and TRBJ2-1, with 14 bases fitting TRBD2. The CDR3 covers 18 residues. With 3 bases clipped from V and 6 bases from J, the junction kept 10 bases outside the gene matches. Germline CDR1 is LNHDA and CDR2 is SQIVND (reference sequence). Incomplete CDR3 DNA: TGTGCCAGTAGTATCGTAAGGACTAGCGGGAGGCGATCCAATGAG. Translated: CASSIVRTSGRRSNE. The entire CDR3 protein reads CASSIVRTSGRRSNEQFF.

This clone was seen ten or more times. Read data end 3 residues before the CDR3 end; the end is taken from the germline J gene. The V gene is TRBV29-1, the J gene TRBJ1-1; perhaps TRBD1 as D (6 bases). CDR1 and CDR2 from the germline V gene are SQVTM and ANQGSEA. V lost 3 bases to trimming and J lost 3 bases, with 17 bases between them. The CDR3 has 15 amino acids. The part of the CDR3 DNA that was read is TGCAGCGTTGAGGGACACCCGGGTGGTGACACTGAA. Amino acid sequence: CSVEGHPGGDTE. The entire CDR3 sequence reads CSVEGHPGGDTEAFF.

Only a few counts were recorded for this clone. The DNA ends 3 residues before the CDR3 does, and the rest of the CDR3 is filled in from the germline J gene. This rearrangement joins TRBV2 to TRBJ2-7, with D possibly matching TRBD2 (6 bases). Germline V gene lookup returns CDR1 SNHLY and CDR2 FYNNEI. The CDR3 is 15 residues long. Trimming removed 4 bases at V and 0 bases at J, with 13 bases between. The sequenced CDR3 bases are TGTGCCAGCAGTGGACTAGGGCAGTACTCCTACGAG. As protein: CASSGLGQYSYE. The complete CDR3 protein is CASSGLGQYSYEQYF. Drawing the rest from reference TRBV2 and TRBJ2-7, the complete variable domain is EPEVTQTPSHQVTQMGQEVILRCVPISNHLYFYWYRQILGQKVEFLVSFYNNEISEKSEIFDDQFSVERPDGSNFTLKIRSTKLEDSAMYFCASSGLGQYSYEQYFGPGTRLTVT.

This clone was counted at least ten times. Sequencing ends 3 residues short of the CDR3 end; the germline J gene provides the rest. J is TRBJ1-2 and V is TRBV19; D may be TRBD1 (6 bases). CDR3 length: 14 residues. The V gene's germline CDR1 is LNHDA and CDR2 SQIVND (reference sequence). CDR3 DNA (partial): TGTGCCAGTAGTATAGGTGACAGGCAAGGAGGC. Amino acids: CASSIGDRQGG. The CDR3 as a whole reads CASSIGDRQGGYTF.

Ten or more counts support this clone. Here the CDR3 reads CASSPLGLGSYEQYF. CDR3 DNA (partial): TGTGCCAGCAGCCCCCTGGGACTAGGTTCCTACGAG. The gene calls are TRBV7-2 and TRBJ2-7, with 8 bases aligning to TRBD2. The read falls 3 residues short of the CDR3 end, and the missing part is taken from the germline J gene. This CDR3 comprises 15 residues. After removal of 5 bases from V and 1 base from J, the junction contained 7 bases not matched to a gene. Germline V CDR1 and CDR2: SGHTA, FQGNSA. The entire variable domain, with the rest obtained from reference TRBV7-2 and TRBJ2-7, is as follows: GAGVSQSPSNKVTEKGKDVELRCDPISGHTALYWYRQSLGQGLEFLIYFQGNSAPDKSGLPSDRFSAERTGGSVSTLTIQRTQQEDSAVYLCASSPLGLGSYEQYFGPGTRLTVT.

This clone was recorded many times. The DNA ends 3 residues before the CDR3 does, and the rest of the CDR3 is filled in from the germline J gene. V usage is TRBV7-2 and J usage is TRBJ2-2; D possibly corresponds to TRBD2 (6 bases). V was trimmed by 5 bases and J by 6 bases, leaving 16 bases between them. The length of the CDR3 is 15 residues. CDR1 and CDR2 (germline): SGHTA, FQGNSA. This chain's CDR3 is CASSPPGLLSGELFF. The sequenced CDR3 bases are TGTGCCAGCAGCCCTCCGGGACTCCTGTCCGGGGAG. The full variable domain, its missing parts supplied by reference TRBV7-2 and TRBJ2-2, is GAGVSQSPSNKVTEKGKDVELRCDPISGHTALYWYRQSLGQGLEFLIYFQGNSAPDKSGLPSDRFSAERTGGSVSTLTIQRTQQEDSAVYLCASSPPGLLSGELFFGEGSRLTVL.

In its sample, this clone was seen many times. The read comes to an end 3 residues before the CDR3 does, leaving the germline J gene to fill in the end. The chain employs TRBV18 and TRBJ2-3; D unclear. Germline V gives CDR1 KGHSH, CDR2 LQKENI. V was shortened by 2 bases and J by 4 bases, with 4 bases between the two germline ends. CDR3 length: 12 residues. Incomplete CDR3 DNA: TGTGCCAGCTCACCAGTAGCAGATACG. Translation gives CASSPVADT. The full CDR3 protein reads CASSPVADTQYF.

In this sample, this clone turned up a few times. A read error may account for a junction end that differs from germline. The sample carries other DNA sequences with the same CDR3. The sequenced part of the CDR3 DNA is TGTGCCTTGACAGGGATCTCTGGAAACACA. Protein sequence: CALTGISGNT. The entire CDR3 sequence reads CALTGISGNTIYF. The V call is TRBV30, the J call TRBJ1-3; TRBD1 matches 7 bases. The CDR3 end is not reached by the read, which stops 3 residues before it; the germline J gene fills it in. Germline V CDR1 and CDR2: GTSNPN, SVGIG (reference sequence). This CDR3 is built from 13 residues.

At least ten counts were recorded for this clone. The read stops 3 residues short of the end of the CDR3; the missing end is completed from the germline J gene. This chain links TRBV29-1 with TRBJ2-7; TRBD2 agrees at 9 bases. Germline-derived CDR1 and CDR2 are SQVTM and ANQGSEA. The junction had 3 bases not matched to a gene; V was cut back by 5 bases and J by 4 bases. The length of the CDR3 is 12 residues. The DNA read from the CDR3 is TGCAGCGTTAGGCGGGAGGGTTACGAG. As protein: CSVRREGYE. The full CDR3 is CSVRREGYEQYF.

In this sample, this clone turned up many times. The read gets to within 3 residues of the CDR3 end, and the germline J gene fills in the rest. V is TRBV2 and J is TRBJ2-1; D remains ambiguous. The CDR3 sequence is 14 residues long. Germline V lookup: CDR1 SNHLY, CDR2 FYNNEI. The germline V and J ends were trimmed by 7 bases and 0 bases, with 10 bases remaining between them. This chain's CDR3 is CASKRGSSYNEQFF. The CDR3 bases that were read are TGTGCCAGCAAGCGCGGAAGCTCCTACAATGAG.

This clone was seen many times. Sequencing ends 3 residues short of the CDR3 end; the germline J gene provides the rest. The genes are TRBV20-1 and TRBJ1-1; D call uncertain. CDR1 and CDR2 from the germline V gene are DFQATT and SNEGSKA (reference sequence). The CDR3 is made up of 14 amino acids. V was shortened by 0 bases and J by 2 bases, with 10 bases between the two germline ends. The DNA read from the CDR3 is TGCAGTGCTAGAGATGCCCGGGTAAACACTGAA. This translates into CSARDARVNTE. The CDR3 reads in full as CSARDARVNTEAFF.

This clone was detected ten times or more. The sequence runs out 3 residues before the end of the CDR3; the remainder is reconstructed from the germline J gene. The gene calls are TRBV5-1 and TRBJ2-1; 8 nucleotides match TRBD2. Germline V gene data show CDR1 as SGHRS and CDR2 as YFSETQ. V was clipped by 0 bases and J by 7 bases; unmatched bases: 9. The CDR3 sequence is 16 residues long. The CDR3 bases that were read are TGCGCCAGCAGCTTGGTAGGGGAAGCGGGAGATAATGAG. Its translation: CASSLVGEAGDNE. The full-length CDR3 reads as CASSLVGEAGDNEQFF.

The sample holds many counts of this clone. The missing CDR3 end, 3 residues past where the read stops, is filled in from the germline J gene. This chain connects TRBV10-3 to TRBJ2-1; D is uncertain. CDR1 and CDR2 (germline): ENHRY, SYGVKD. The V and J ends lost 2 bases and 6 bases respectively, with 8 bases between them. CDR3 size: 13 residues. CDR3 DNA, as far as it was read: TGTGCCATCAGTGAGCCTGACTCCAATGAG. Protein: CAISEPDSNE. The CDR3 in its entirety is CAISEPDSNEQFF.

This clone was observed at least ten times. Incomplete CDR3 DNA: TGTGCCAGCAGTCTGACAGGGGTAGGGGGC. It translates to CASSLTGVGG. The full CDR3 reads CASSLTGVGGYTF. The chain combines TRBV28 with TRBJ1-2; TRBD1 matches at 8 bases. The read finishes 3 residues shy of the CDR3 end, and the germline J gene is used to complete it. This CDR3 has 13 amino acids. Germline lookup yields CDR1 MDHEN and CDR2 SYDVKM.

This clone was counted at least ten times. From the germline J gene comes the end of the CDR3, since the read stops 3 residues before it. V is TRBV10-3 and J is TRBJ2-7, with D unresolved. The germline CDR1 and CDR2 sequences are ENHRY and SYGVKD. V was trimmed by 0 bases and J by 0 bases, leaving 12 bases between them. The CDR3 extends over 16 amino acids. The CDR3: CAISESQAGDSYEQYF. The DNA read from the CDR3 is TGTGCCATCAGTGAGTCGCAGGCAGGTGACTCCTACGAG.

This clone was detected many times. The read finishes 3 residues shy of the CDR3 end, and the germline J gene is used to complete it. The chain employs TRBV3-1 (or the pseudogene TRBV3-2) and TRBJ1-6; possibly TRBD1 for D (6 bases). CDR1 and CDR2 from the germline V gene are LGHDT and YNNKEL (reference sequence). The CDR3 contains 15 residues. The CDR3 sequence is CASSQENKGERPLHF. CDR3 bases read: TGTGCCAGCAGCCAAGAAAATAAGGGGGAAAGGCCC.

The table lists this clone with many counts. The CDR3 bases that were read are TGTGCCAGCAGTAACGACAGAAGCACAGATACG. Its protein is CASSNDRSTDT. The CDR3 in its entirety is CASSNDRSTDTQYF. The V call is TRBV6-2 or TRBV6-3, the J call TRBJ2-3; tentative D call: TRBD1 (5 bases). The missing CDR3 end, 3 residues past where the read stops, is filled in from the germline J gene. The germline V gene has CDR1 MNHEY and CDR2 SVGEGT. The CDR3 sequence is 14 residues long. Trimming shortened V by 5 bases and J by 0 bases, and 9 bases separated the two germline ends.

This clone was seen many times. The read finishes 3 residues shy of the CDR3 end, and the germline J gene is used to complete it. The chain joins TRBV7-3 to TRBJ2-7; TRBD1 matches 7 bases. The CDR3 has 15 amino acids. After removal of 5 bases from V and 3 bases from J, the junction contained 10 bases not matched to a gene. The germline V gene encodes CDR1 SGHTA and CDR2 FQGTGA. The covered CDR3 bases are TGTGCCAGCAGCCAGACAGGGTCGGGGTACTACGAG. Translated: CASSQTGSGYYE. In full, the CDR3 is CASSQTGSGYYEQYF.

The sample holds many counts of this clone. The CDR3 end is not reached by the read, which stops 3 residues before it; the germline J gene fills it in. The chain joins TRBV5-5 to TRBJ2-2; TRBD2 matches 8 bases. V lost 5 bases to trimming and J lost 4 bases; unmatched junction nucleotides: 7. The CDR3 is 15 amino acids. Germline CDR1 is SGHKS and CDR2 is YYEKEE (reference sequence). The sequenced CDR3 bases are TGTGCCAGCAGTTCTACTAGCGGAGCCACCGGGGAG. This gives the protein CASSSTSGATGE. Given in full, the CDR3 is CASSSTSGATGELFF.

The table lists this clone with many counts. The sequenced fragment ends 3 residues before the CDR3 boundary, so the rest is inferred from the germline J gene. The rearrangement uses TRBV19 and TRBJ2-1, with 10 bases identical to TRBD1. The V gene end was trimmed by 5 bases and the J gene end by 7 bases; junction bases not matched to a gene: 8. CDR3 length: 15 residues. Germline CDR1 and CDR2: LNHDA and SQIVND (reference sequence). The part of the CDR3 DNA that was read is TGTGCCAGTAGTTTTGATCGGGACAGGGGAAATGAG. Its protein is CASSFDRDRGNE. The full CDR3 protein is CASSFDRDRGNEQFF.

This clone has ten or more counts. From the germline J gene comes the end of the CDR3, since the read stops 3 residues before it. This chain uses TRBV29-1 with TRBJ2-1, with D possibly TRBD2 on 6 matching bases. This CDR3 comprises 16 residues. Germline CDR1 and CDR2: SQVTM and ANQGSEA. The V and J ends lost 0 bases and 2 bases respectively, with 14 bases between them. The CDR3 sequence is CSVEDLGGYPYNEQFF. Incomplete CDR3 DNA: TGCAGCGTTGAAGATCTTGGGGGGTATCCCTACAATGAG.

This clone was counted ten times or more. The read stops 3 residues short of the end of the CDR3; the missing end is completed from the germline J gene. The rearrangement uses TRBV6-2 or TRBV6-3 and TRBJ2-1; tentatively, D is TRBD1 (5 bases). Trimming removed 2 bases from V and 9 bases from J, with 8 bases in between. The length of the CDR3 is 12 residues. Germline V gene sequence: CDR1 MNHEY, CDR2 SVGEGT. The sequenced CDR3 bases are TGTGCCAGCAGTTACAAAAGGGGTGAG. Translated: CASSYKRGE. In full, the CDR3 reads CASSYKRGEQFF.

This clone was counted at least ten times. From the germline J gene comes the end of the CDR3, since the read stops 3 residues before it. This rearrangement joins TRBV19 to TRBJ2-7; 8 bases are shared with TRBD1. Germline CDR1 is LNHDA and CDR2 is SQIVND (reference sequence). There are 16 residues in the CDR3. V lost 4 bases and J lost 2; bases outside the gene matches: 10. The part of the CDR3 DNA that was read is TGTGCCAGTAGTAGCACAGGGGGGCTGGGAACCTACGAG. The encoded protein is CASSSTGGLGTYE. In full, the CDR3 is CASSSTGGLGTYEQYF.

Many counts were recorded for this clone. The read stops 3 residues short of the end of the CDR3; the missing end is completed from the germline J gene. The genes are TRBV9 and TRBJ2-2; D call uncertain. Trimming left V 0 bases short and J 3 bases short, with 9 bases between. The CDR3 spans 15 residues. CDR1 and CDR2 from the germline V gene are SGDLS and YYNGEE. The CDR3 region is CASSVGGPDTGELFF. The part of the CDR3 DNA that was read is TGTGCCAGCAGCGTAGGAGGCCCCGACACCGGGGAG.

This clone came up many times. The read stops 3 residues short of the end of the CDR3; the missing end is completed from the germline J gene. The chain uses TRBV18 and TRBJ1-2; D might be TRBD1 (5 bases). Trimming took 0 bases from V and 4 from J, leaving 15 bases between them. The CDR3 is 16 residues long. Germline CDR1 and CDR2: KGHSH and LQKENI. CDR3 DNA (partial): TGTGCCAGCTCACCACCGAAAGGGGAAGAACGCTATGGC. Amino acid sequence: CASSPPKGEERYG. The entire CDR3 protein reads CASSPPKGEERYGYTF.

Details on this clone: Relative to the germline gene, one junction end is altered; a read error may explain this. The CDR3 end falls 3 residues outside the read, so it is completed with the germline J gene. In the same sample, other DNA sequences code for this CDR3. The genes are TRBV5-1 and TRBJ1-1; no clear D gene. CDR3 length: 14 amino acids. CDR1 is SGHRS, CDR2 YFSETQ, per germline. CDR3 sequence reads: CASSLDPGQTEAFF. Partial CDR3 DNA: TGCGCTAGCAGCTTAGACCCGGGTCAGACTGAA. The variable domain in full, completed from reference TRBV5-1 and TRBJ1-1, reads KAGVTQTPRYLIKTRGQQVTLSCSPISGHRSVSWYQQTPGQGLQFLFEYFSETQRNKGNFPGRFSGRQFSNSRSEMNVSTLELGDSALYLCASSLDPGQTEAFFGQGTRLTVV.

The sample holds many counts of this clone. The read finishes 3 residues shy of the CDR3 end, and the germline J gene is used to complete it. The chain has TRBV20-1 and TRBJ2-3; 10 bases agree with TRBD1. The CDR3 length is 13 residues. Germline CDR1 is DFQATT and CDR2 is SNEGSKA (reference sequence). The junction had 5 bases not matched to a gene; V was cut back by 5 bases and J by 6 bases. This CDR3 reads CSAPGQGEDTQYF. CDR3 bases read: TGCAGTGCTCCCGGACAGGGGGAGGATACG.